What follows are 9 T cell receptor beta chains derived from one specimen sequenced in a study of OX40 agonist ivuxolimab in advanced cancers. The table came from immunoSEQ multiplex PCR; TCRdb's copy has only in-frame clones and leaves some out. Of fewer than 90,000 clones detected, about 85% appear once; the ten largest clones hold roughly 3.1%. The source material was CD4+ or CD8+ T cells sorted from blood, sampled in a trial of the OX40 agonist ivuxolimab. The receptor set was obtained from an adult with an advanced solid tumor such as melanoma, head and neck, liver or kidney cancer.

The chain is built from TRBV5-1 and TRBJ2-1, with TRBD2 as a possible D gene (5 bases). Trimming took 3 bases from V and 6 from J, leaving 10 bases between them. The CDR3 has 13 residues. The V gene's germline CDR1 is SGHRS and CDR2 YFSETQ. In nucleotides, the CDR3 is TGCGCCAGCAGCTCTACTAGTACCAATGAGCAGTTCTTC. It encodes CASSSTSTNEQFF.

This chain connects TRBV6-5 to TRBJ1-2; D is uncertain. The CDR3 totals 14 residues. Looked up from germline, CDR1 is MNHEY and CDR2 is SVGAGI. V gave up 0 bases and J gave up 4 bases, with 9 bases separating them. The CDR3 nucleotides are TGTGCCAGCAGTTACTCCGGGTCTCTCTATGGCTACACCTTC. Its translation is CASSYSGSLYGYTF.

The gene calls are TRBV7-9 and TRBJ1-2; D is unclear. The CDR3 is 12 amino acids. V was cut by 3 bases and J by 6 bases, with 8 bases left in between. Germline V gene sequence: CDR1 SEHNR, CDR2 FQNEAQ (reference sequence). This CDR3 is CASSFGSDGYTF. The CDR3 DNA reads as TGTGCCAGCAGCTTTGGATCTGATGGCTACACCTTC.

This clone was seen a handful of times. CDR3 protein: CASSEGTDTTF. The DNA of the CDR3 is TGTGCCAGCAGCGAGGGGACGGATACAACCTTC. This chain joins TRBV2 and TRBJ1-2, with D possibly TRBD1 on 5 matching bases. The CDR3 contains 11 residues. V lost 6 bases to trimming and J lost 14 bases, with 16 bases between them. CDR1 and CDR2 (germline): SNHLY, FYNNEI.

This clone has just one count. This chain connects TRBV6-5 to TRBJ2-1, with unresolved D. The CDR3 contains 14 residues. With 0 bases removed from V and 4 bases from J, the gap between germline ends came to 7 bases. The germline V gene has CDR1 MNHEY and CDR2 SVGAGI. Here the CDR3 reads CASSYSTVYNEQFF. In DNA form, the CDR3 reads TGTGCCAGCAGTTACTCGACGGTGTACAATGAGCAGTTCTTC.

About this clone itself: Other DNA sequences from this sample encode an identical CDR3 as well. V gene TRBV28 combines with J gene TRBJ1-5, with 7 bases fitting TRBD1. From germline, CDR1 is MDHEN and CDR2 SYDVKM. The V gene end was trimmed by 4 bases and the J gene end by 6 bases; junction bases not matched to a gene: 0. CDR3 length: 12 residues. In DNA form, the CDR3 reads TGTGCCAGCAGTTACAGGGGTCAGCCCCAGCATTTT. Protein product: CASSYRGQPQHF.

The gene calls are TRBV7-2 and TRBJ1-6; D is ambiguous. With 2 bases removed from V and 8 bases from J, the gap between germline ends came to 10 bases. Germline CDR1 SGHTA, CDR2 FQGNSA. The CDR3 is 14 residues long. In DNA, the CDR3 is TGTGCCAGCAGCTTAAACCTCGGAGATTCACCCCTCCACTTT. Translating gives CASSLNLGDSPLHF.

This rearrangement joins TRBV4-2 to TRBJ2-7, with D perhaps TRBD1 (6 bases). CDR1 is LGHNA, CDR2 YNFKEQ, per germline. The CDR3 is made up of 16 amino acids. The V gene lost 8 bases and the J gene lost 2 bases, with 22 bases spanning the gap. The CDR3 region is CASSKDNEAGAYEQYF. The CDR3 DNA sequence: TGTGCCAGCTCGAAAGATAACGAAGCAGGGGCCTACGAGCAGTACTTC.

The V call is TRBV4-1, the J call TRBJ2-3, with D maybe TRBD1 (6 bases). The CDR3 consists of 18 residues. Trimming removed 2 bases at V and 1 base at J, with 19 bases between. Germline loops: CDR1 MGHRA, CDR2 YSYEKL. CDR3 sequence: CASSQILGMGAGTDTQYF. CDR3 DNA: TGCGCCAGCAGCCAAATACTAGGTATGGGGGCCGGCACAGATACGCAGTATTTT.